This is a list of T cell receptor beta chains from one sample in a study of OX40 agonist ivuxolimab in advanced cancers. Data came from immunoSEQ multiplex PCR; TCRdb stores just in-frame clones and leaves some out. The table shows around 13,000 clones, with approximately 84% occurring only once. The material sequenced was CD4+ or CD8+ T cells sorted from blood, taken in a trial of the OX40 agonist ivuxolimab. The receptor set was obtained from an adult with an advanced solid tumor such as melanoma, head and neck, liver or kidney cancer. Both conserved end residues are part of each CDR3. Fields, in order: clone size, J gene, D gene, V gene, CDR3 protein, CDR3 DNA. A D gene is named only where the DNA matches it firmly. Rows may omit the clone size; those that give it use once, few, many or a size class.

>NA|TRBJ2-1|NA|TRBV27
CASSFRDEQFF
TGTGCCAGCAGTTTTAGGGATGAGCAGTTCTTC
>NA|TRBJ2-1|NA|TRBV9
CASSVEGTPSNEQFF
TGTGCCAGCAGCGTAGAGGGAACCCCCTCCAATGAGCAGTTCTTC
>few|TRBJ1-5|NA|TRBV28
CAGGFSRQPQHF
TGTGCCGGTGGGTTTTCGAGACAGCCCCAGCATTTT
>NA|TRBJ2-1|TRBD1|TRBV27
CASRVQGKGYNEQFF
TGTGCCAGCAGAGTACAGGGGAAGGGGTACAATGAGCAGTTCTTC
>NA|TRBJ2-1|NA|TRBV21-1
CASSLPTSHLYNEQFF
TGTGCCAGCAGCCTCCCGACTAGCCATCTTTACAATGAGCAGTTCTTC
>NA|TRBJ2-7|TRBD2|TRBV10-3
CAIRPTSGEGSSYEQYF
TGTGCCATCAGACCTACTAGCGGTGAGGGGTCCTCCTACGAGCAGTACTTC
>NA|TRBJ2-1|TRBD1|TRBV30
CAWSVGQGANEQFF
TGTGCCTGGAGTGTGGGACAGGGGGCAAATGAGCAGTTCTTC
>NA|TRBJ2-3|TRBD2|TRBV2
CAIRDYSTDTQYF
TGTGCCATTCGGGACTACAGCACAGATACGCAGTATTTT
>NA|TRBJ1-6|TRBD1|TRBV5-1
CASRAAGQGNSPLHF
TGCGCTAGCAGGGCTGCCGGACAGGGAAATTCACCCCTCCACTTT
>NA|TRBJ2-1|TRBD2|TRBV28
CASSFGLAEHNEQFF
TGTGCCAGCAGTTTTGGGCTAGCGGAGCACAATGAGCAGTTCTTC
>once|TRBJ1-2|NA|TRBV29-1
CSVEWENYGYTF
TGCAGCGTTGAGTGGGAGAACTATGGCTACACCTTC
>NA|TRBJ2-7|NA|TRBV4-1
CASSQEGMPGYEQYF
TGCGCCAGCAGCCAAGAGGGCATGCCGGGCTACGAGCAGTACTTC
>NA|TRBJ2-1|TRBD2|TRBV27
CASSWSGRLNEQFF
TGTGCCAGCAGTTGGAGCGGGAGGTTAAATGAGCAGTTCTTC
>NA|TRBJ2-7|TRBD2|TRBV13
CASSSTRLAGSYEQYF
TGTGCCAGCAGCTCGACCCGACTAGCGGGGTCCTACGAGCAGTACTTC
>NA|TRBJ2-2|TRBD2|TRBV7-9
CASSLAGTSGTGELFF
TGTGCCAGCAGCTTAGCCGGGACTAGCGGCACCGGGGAGCTGTTTTTT
>NA|TRBJ1-3|NA|TRBV7-9
CASSLTGGAESGNTIYF
TGTGCCAGCAGCCTGACGGGGGGTGCAGAGTCTGGAAACACCATATATTTT
>NA|TRBJ1-1|NA|TRBV5-6
CASSPGVNTEAFF
TGTGCCAGCAGCCCTGGGGTGAACACTGAAGCTTTCTTT
>NA|TRBJ2-3|TRBD2|TRBV9
CAGSDGTSGITDTQYF
TGTGCCGGCAGCGATGGGACTAGCGGGATTACAGATACGCAGTATTTT
>medium-sized|TRBJ2-1|TRBD2|TRBV4-1
CASSQEELAGGLGDNEQFF
TGCGCCAGCAGCCAAGAGGAGCTAGCGGGGGGTTTAGGGGACAATGAGCAGTTCTTC
>NA|TRBJ2-3|NA|TRBV5-1
CASSQTAFTDTQYF
TGCGCCAGCAGCCAGACAGCCTTCACAGATACGCAGTATTTT
>NA|TRBJ2-7|NA|TRBV13
CASSLQGSPYEQYF
TGTGCCAGCAGCCTACAGGGTTCCCCCTACGAGCAGTACTTC
>few|TRBJ2-5|NA|TRBV28
CASSLGTQVPETQYF
TGTGCCAGCTCCCTTGGGACCCAAGTCCCGGAGACCCAGTACTTC
>NA|TRBJ1-1|NA|TRBV28
CASSLEYDTETFF
TGTGCCAGCAGTTTGGAATATGACACTGAAACTTTCTTT
>NA|TRBJ2-6|NA|TRBV27
CASSLSYRSSGANVLTF
TGTGCCAGCAGTTTATCGTACCGTAGCTCTGGGGCCAACGTCCTGACTTTC
>NA|TRBJ2-3|NA|TRBV28
CASSSRGRGVTDTQYF
TGTGCCAGCAGTTCCCGAGGGCGGGGCGTTACAGATACGCAGTATTTT
>NA|TRBJ2-1|TRBD2|TRBV5-5
CASSFLADYNEQFF
TGTGCCAGCAGCTTTCTAGCGGACTACAATGAGCAGTTCTTC
>NA|TRBJ2-3|TRBD2|TRBV13
CASRIGVGLAGSDTQYF
TGTGCCAGCAGAATAGGGGTAGGTCTAGCGGGGTCAGATACGCAGTATTTT
>once|TRBJ1-1|NA|TRBV9
CASSVASLDTEAFF
TGTGCCAGCAGCGTAGCCAGCCTCGACACTGAAGCTTTCTTT
>few|TRBJ2-2|NA|TRBV27
CASSFLGTSNTGELFF
TGTGCCAGCAGTTTTCTTGGGACGTCGAACACCGGGGAGCTGTTTTTT
>NA|TRBJ2-3|NA|TRBV15
CATSRDASISDTQYF
TGTGCCACCAGCAGAGACGCGAGCATTTCGGATACGCAGTATTTT
>NA|TRBJ1-6|NA|TRBV14
CASSLTTGVGSPLHF
TGTGCCAGCAGCCTCACAACGGGTGTAGGTTCACCCCTCCACTTT
>NA|TRBJ2-5|NA|TRBV27
CASSLSRPETQYF
TGTGCCAGCAGTTTATCTAGGCCCGAGACCCAGTACTTC
>NA|TRBJ1-6|NA|TRBV4-1
CASSPPGGSPLHF
TGCGCCAGCAGCCCTCCGGGGGGCTCACCCCTCCACTTT
>once|TRBJ1-2|TRBD1|TRBV18
CASSPPAGTAHYGYTF
TGTGCCAGCTCACCACCAGCCGGGACAGCCCACTATGGCTACACCTTC
>few|TRBJ1-6|NA|TRBV7-6
CANEGIDSPLHF
TGTGCCAATGAGGGGATCGATTCACCCCTCCACTTT
>NA|TRBJ1-5|TRBD1|TRBV29-1
CSVSQGEGDQPQHF
TGCAGCGTCTCACAGGGGGAAGGGGATCAGCCCCAGCATTTT
>NA|TRBJ1-3|NA|TRBV15
CATSITDDSGNTIYF
TGTGCCACCAGCATCACGGACGACTCTGGAAACACCATATATTTT
>few|TRBJ2-3|NA|TRBV27
CASRVLSTDTQYF
TGTGCCAGCAGGGTGCTTAGCACAGATACGCAGTATTTT
>NA|TRBJ2-7|NA|TRBV12-2
CASRPLRTGNSYEQYF
TGTGCAAGTCGCCCGCTAAGGACAGGGAACTCCTACGAGCAGTACTTC
>NA|TRBJ1-1|NA|TRBV9
CASSPEGGRLATEAFF
TGTGCCAGCAGCCCAGAGGGGGGGCGCTTGGCCACTGAAGCTTTCTTT
>NA|TRBJ2-7|TRBD1|TRBV9
CASSVAHDRGYEQYF
TGTGCCAGCAGCGTAGCTCATGACAGGGGCTACGAGCAGTACTTC
>NA|TRBJ1-1|TRBD1|TRBV14
CASSQELVLGTGDLYTEAFF
TGTGCCAGCAGCCAAGAACTCGTGCTAGGGACAGGGGACTTGTACACTGAAGCTTTCTTT
>NA|TRBJ2-2|TRBD1|TRBV7-2
CASQSGTGVSGELFF
TGTGCCAGCCAATCCGGGACAGGGGTTTCCGGGGAGCTGTTTTTT
>NA|TRBJ2-1|NA|TRBV13
CASSEVGDSQNEQFF
TGTGCCAGCAGCGAGGTCGGGGACTCCCAAAATGAGCAGTTCTTC
>NA|TRBJ2-2|NA|TRBV27
CASSTNTGELFF
TGTGCCAGCAGTACGAACACCGGGGAGCTGTTTTTT